The subject of this entry is one TCR beta chain. The clone's antigen remains unknown. Base qualities were left out, and no much larger clone turns up one base away. Using the deep immunoSEQ assay, multiplex PCR amplified TCR CDR3 regions from genomic DNA. Extracted genomic DNA from each cell subset was distributed evenly across all wells of several immunoSEQ 96-well plates, and each plate was treated as a replicate. For sorted subsets, around 200 ng genomic DNA, equal to 30,000 or so T cell genomes, was loaded into each replicate PCR. Purified libraries were quantified with a Qubit 3.0 fluorometer, sized on a Bioanalyzer 2100, and re-quantified with the KAPA Library Quantification kit. A separate single-read 150-cycle Illumina NextSeq 550 flow cell was used to sequence each immunoSEQ 96-well plate. The original pipeline was this. Because the immunoSEQ output included only junctional sequences and no quality scores, the filtering could not be the same as the filtering used for full-length reads. To assign V/J genes and CDR3, sequences were annotated against IMGT germline references using PyIR, a Python wrapper for IgBLAST v1.9. Any read was removed if the V/J assignment was weak (E-value above 1e-6), the CDR3 was missing, or the read contained stop codons, out-of-frame junctions, or ambiguous translated residues. V3J clonotypes were defined by identical inferred V gene, J gene, and CDR3 amino acid sequence. To compute the percentage overlap between repertoires, the number of shared unique clonotypes was divided by the size of the smaller repertoire. Three approaches were used to assess repertoire richness: RTK rarefaction, the Chao1 estimator, and Recon v2.1 estimates of unobserved clonotypes. For all TCRbeta clonotypes obtained by the gDNA method from a few donors, generation probabilities were computed with OLGA. TCRdb mirrors the immuneACCESS table, restricted to in-frame sequences. Some clones are absent from its copies; in checked studies, under half trace to an unresolved V gene, and the reason for the others is unknown. V, J and clone size reflect that table, while D and trimming were determined from the DNA. Across this sample there are about 590,000 clones, with nearly 97% seen only once. The ten most abundant clones make up 0.09% to 0.13% of the sample.

This sample is drawn from a study of shared clonotypes between healthy human individuals (dated by TCRdb to between 2020 and 2021). With regard to the full study: A few men and two women, aged 18 to 49 years, made up the cohort. For each donor, CD4 naive and CD4 memory were each run on three plates, CD8 naive on two plates, and CD8 memory on one plate. To estimate repertoire size and how much clonotypes are shared between individuals, the study performed deep sequencing of blood TCR repertoires from roughly five healthy adults. Libraries were prepared and TCR repertoires were sequenced by different laboratories using diverse techniques, in order to increase sequencing depth and limit assay-specific biases. Leukapheresis yielded between about 0.94 and 8.9 billion PBMCs per donor.

From the cysteine through the phenylalanine, the CDR3 covers 18 amino acids. Only the CDR3 region is kept as DNA, spanning 54 bases read in frame from base 1. Deletion took 1 base off V and 0 bases off J, with a span of 15 bases between the germline ends. The germline V gene yields MDHEN for CDR1 and SYDVKM for CDR2. Here is what the overall study found, with its caveats: Because the study included a small number of donors, the genetic and exposure-history diversity represented was limited. Compared with non-shared clonotypes, the clonotypes found in all four sorted-subset donors had higher generation probabilities. Even with the large sequencing depth, rarefaction of the sorted-subset datasets indicated that sequencing was incomplete. Pairwise subsampling indicated that sequencing depth was expected to affect the degree of clonotype sharing among donors. Estimated clonotype richness was generally larger for naive than for memory subsets. When a handful of donors were compared, the shared fraction of clonotypes was around 4.6% for naive CD4, roughly 3.4% for naive CD8, more than 2% for memory CD4, and roughly 0.43% for memory CD8. Sampling was limited to blood, and TCR repertoires in tissue likely differ from TCR repertoires in blood.

CD8 naive samples were CD45RO-negative cells positively selected for CCR7, giving a CD45RA+CCR7+ population that excluded TemRA cells. The donors were healthy, HIV-negative adults with no recently reported acute infections or vaccinations. Every donor was a Caucasian adult living in Nashville, Tennessee, USA. After blood collection by leukapheresis, PBMCs were isolated using Ficoll-Histopaque density gradient centrifugation and then cryopreserved in the vapor phase of liquid nitrogen. Analytical flow cytometry was used to check the purity and quantity of every magnetically sorted T cell population. From each sorted fraction, genomic DNA was isolated and quantified by UV absorbance on a Nanodrop 2000c.

The receptor was isolated from a woman aged 30 to 39 in good health. Recombination linked TRBV28 to TRBJ2-2; TRBD1 is a possible D gene, resting on 6 matching bases. Sequenced: naive CD8+ T cells sorted from blood. What this sample's cell subset or site label stands for: CD45RA+CCR7+. The CDR3 protein: CASSLLVGAGANTGELFF. The bases are TGTGCCAGCAGTTTATTGGTGGGGGCTGGCGCGAACACCGGGGAGCTGTTTTTT.